This TCR beta chain was recovered during a study of human T cells and chemical hapten exposure. In the study overall: Minor pooled library volume differences mainly drove per-sample TCR yield variation. Whole-study findings and limits: TCRs whose frequency exceeded 1 in 1000 remained the same following DPC sensitization.

The study's library attached unique molecular identifiers to single cDNA molecules. TCRdb re-analysed the 5' RACE reads in MiXCR, keeping a single row per CDR3 protein. The sample yields 130,000 or so distinct CDR3 sequences, roughly 4.1% seen once. Concerning this clonotype itself: Its specificity is unknown. Given a much more abundant clone one base away, this may be a read error.

The authors' total RNA extraction used unfractionated whole blood. This TCR derives from a female donor in good health.

This chain's CDR3 is CAISARTGGNELDEQYF. The CDR3 coding sequence is TGTGCCATCAGTGCACGAACAGGGGGCAATGAGCTCGACGAGCAGTACTTC. The chain employs TRBV10-3 and TRBJ2-7, with 9 bases that match TRBD1. The CDR3 totals 17 residues. The germline CDR1 and CDR2 sequences are ENHRY and SYGVKD. Unmatched junction bases numbered 15, after V lost 4 bases and J lost 5 bases.